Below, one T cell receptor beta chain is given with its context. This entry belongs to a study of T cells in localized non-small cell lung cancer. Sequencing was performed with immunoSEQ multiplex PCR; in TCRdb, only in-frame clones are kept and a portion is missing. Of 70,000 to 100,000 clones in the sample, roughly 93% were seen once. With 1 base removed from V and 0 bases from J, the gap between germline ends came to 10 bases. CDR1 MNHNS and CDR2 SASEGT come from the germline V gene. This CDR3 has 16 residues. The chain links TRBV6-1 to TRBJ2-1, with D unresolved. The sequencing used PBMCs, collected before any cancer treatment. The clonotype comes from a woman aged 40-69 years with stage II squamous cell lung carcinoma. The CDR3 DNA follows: TGTGCCAGCAGTGAAGAGCCCGCGAGCTCCTACAATGAGCAGTTCTTC. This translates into CASSEEPASSYNEQFF.